This paragraph covers one TCR beta chain sequence. This record comes from a study of T cells in Graves' hyperthyroidism and ophthalmopathy. The TCR beta CDR3 regions underwent amplification using RNA transcripts as the source. Using the HTBI primer set, a first-round RT-PCR was run on the TCR CDR3. MiXCR, applied by TCRdb to the multiplex PCR reads, yields one record per CDR3 protein. The table lists around 300,000 distinct CDR3 sequences, more than 11% of them singletons. V lost 4 bases to trimming and J lost 5 bases, with 11 bases between them. The CDR3 covers 12 residues. Germline values: CDR1 GTSNPN, CDR2 SVGIG (reference sequence). Hyperthyroidism, newly diagnosed and lasting under 2 months, affected patients aged 18 to 65.

The clonotype comes from a woman aged 25 to 39 with Graves' hyperthyroidism. The V call is TRBV30, the J call TRBJ2-5, with D perhaps TRBD2 (6 bases). Material: blood. CDR3 residues: CAWMRERETQYF. The CDR3 DNA reads TGTGCCTGGATGCGGGAACGGGAGACCCAGTACTTC.